This T cell receptor (beta chain) was identified during a study of blood T cell repertoires in COVID-19 (dated by TCRdb to about 2020). Broadly, across the study: The collaborator samples originated in the United States, Italy and Spain and spanned the acute and convalescent phases of COVID-19. The prospective study material was composed of cDNA or gDNA derived from T cells, B-cell-depleted T cells, or PBMCs. Subjects who had been exposed to COVID-19, were actively infected with it, or had recovered from it provided the deeply sampled blood TCRbeta repertoires that made up the dataset. The repertoires were released in a freely available public database meant as a resource for research on the immune response to SARS-CoV-2. The samples were drawn from two sources: the first 160 participants of the ongoing ImmuneRACE study, and approximately 1,300 subjects contributed by 6 global collaborators. Nearly every sample came with metadata listing a de-identified subject ID, COVID-19 status, age in years and sex. Where HLA class I and class II types were available, the types were taken from metadata supplied by the sample provider, not from assay-based typing. Study-level results and caveats: How much clinical and demographic metadata was included differed by source and by participant, and the metadata was provided uncurated.

The germline V gene specifies SGHTA as CDR1 and FQGNSA as CDR2. Including cysteine and phenylalanine, the CDR3 has 15 amino acids. Just the 45-base CDR3 DNA is kept, in frame starting at base 1. V is trimmed back by 3 bases and J by 6 bases, and the junction contains 4 bases that no gene match accounts for. This clone was seen just once. What this receptor recognizes is not known. No base quality information exists; no much larger clone differs at one position. TCRbeta CDR3 regions were amplified from genomic DNA by means of the immunoSEQ Assay, a bias-controlled multiplex PCR. In the original analysis: Nucleated cell counts per sample were estimated from amplification of reference gene primers within the assay. To quantify the absolute abundance of each unique TCRbeta CDR3 rearrangement, sequence reads were collapsed and filtered. Productive Simpson clonality was computed per sample as the square root of Simpson's diversity index over productive rearrangements. TCRdb limited this immuneACCESS table to in-frame rearrangements with V and J called. A share of clones is missing; checked studies link under half to unresolved V genes, and the rest is unexplained. D and trimming come from the DNA, and the V and J calls and clone size come from that table. The sample data list roughly 180,000 clones, and 79% of these were observed just once. Roughly 17% of the sample rests with the top ten.

Each collaborating institution followed its own protocols to collect whole blood in K2EDTA tubes. For TCRbeta analysis, collaborator samples were shipped as frozen whole blood, as isolated PBMCs, or as DNA extracted from either sample type. The sequencing sample was made of peripheral blood. The chain is made from TRBV7-2 and TRBJ2-2, and 10 junctional nucleotides match TRBD1. This receptor was identified in a man between 60 and 70 years old with active or convalescent COVID-19. The CDR3: CASSFSTGGPGELFF. The sequenced DNA: TGTGCCAGCAGCTTCTCGACAGGGGGCCCCGGGGAGCTGTTTTTT.